This T cell receptor (beta chain) was sequenced in a study of persistence of HIV-infected CD4 T cells. The wider study: Isolated cells were CMV- and HIV-1 Gag-responding CD4+ T cells. Blood samples, up to roughly 200 mL, came from multiple time points, except a couple of leukapheresis donors sampled once.

Stimulation used approximately 9.1 ug/mL lysate from CMV-infected fibroblasts. CD40L-negative CD69-negative CD45RO-high memory CD4+ T cells were sorted as populations depleted of antigen-responding cells. The immunoSEQ assay was version 4, run in survey mode. Sequencing was performed with immunoSEQ multiplex PCR; in TCRdb, only in-frame clones are kept and a portion is missing. Here the sample spans tens of thousands of clones, roughly four fifths being singletons. About this clone itself: The antigen is unknown.

This CDR3 contains 16 residues. Germline V lookup: CDR1 SGHTA, CDR2 FQGTGA. Trimming cost V 3 bases and J 2 bases, with 15 bases left between them. The TCR comes from an adult man with HIV who was CMV-seropositive. This chain links TRBV7-3 with TRBJ2-3; possibly TRBD1 or TRBD2 for D (5 bases each). Sequencing used CD4+ T cells sorted from PBMCs after approximately 18-hour stimulation, obtained from a patient who received antiretroviral therapy. CDR3 sequence (DNA): TGTGCCAGCAGCTTGGGGAGCAGGGCCTCCACAGATACGCAGTATTTT. Its translation is CASSLGSRASTDTQYF.